One sample yielded the 16 T cell receptor beta chains listed below, sequenced in a study of control samples from healthy donors and cancer patients. Clones were read by immunoSEQ multiplex PCR, and TCRdb kept only the in-frame ones, dropping some. The data show approximately 150,000 clones, roughly 94% seen once. Sequencing used blood. These receptors were taken from a man between 35 and 55 years old in good health.

The chain is built from TRBV11-3 and TRBJ2-1; TRBD2 agrees at 15 bases. Germline loops: CDR1 SGHNT, CDR2 YENEEA. CDR3 length: 18 amino acids. Trimming removed 5 bases from V and 5 bases from J; junction bases left unmatched: 10. The CDR3 nucleotides read TGTGCCAGCAGCAAACCGGGACTAGCGGGAGGAAGGGACAATGAGCAGTTCTTC. This translates into CASSKPGLAGGRDNEQFF.

The chain uses TRBV5-4 and TRBJ2-5; perhaps TRBD2 as D (6 bases). The V and J ends lost 4 bases and 4 bases respectively, with 11 bases between them. Germline lookup yields CDR1 SGHNT and CDR2 YYREEE (reference sequence). This CDR3 contains 13 residues. The CDR3 DNA reads as TGTGCCAGCAGCCGATCGGAGGGAGAGACCCAGTACTTC. Its translation: CASSRSEGETQYF. Complete variable domain (other parts from reference TRBV5-4 and TRBJ2-5): ETGVTQSPTHLIKTRGQQVTLRCSSQSGHNTVSWYQQALGQGPQFIFQYYREEENGRGNFPPRFSGLQFPNYSSELNVNALELDDSALYLCASSRSEGETQYFGPGTRLLVL.

Comments on this clone: The sample carries other DNA sequences with the same CDR3. The chain uses TRBV24-1 and TRBJ1-5; D call uncertain. CDR3 length equals 12 residues. The V and J ends lost 4 bases and 3 bases respectively, with 3 bases between them. Per germline, CDR1 KGHDR and CDR2 SFDVKD. Written as DNA, the CDR3 is TGTGCCACCAGTGACTCCAATCAGCCCCAGCATTTT. Encoded protein: CATSDSNQPQHF.

This chain uses TRBV25-1 with TRBJ1-1; the D is unclear. The germline V gene encodes CDR1 MGHDK and CDR2 SYGVNS. The CDR3 runs 12 residues. V was pared by 8 bases and J by 1 base, with 8 bases between. DNA for the CDR3: TGTGCCAGCGCTGCGGGGAACACTGAAGCTTTCTTT. This translates into CASAAGNTEAFF.

The chain combines TRBV6-6 with TRBJ2-7; TRBD2 matches 10 bases. The CDR3 covers 13 residues. V dropped 5 bases and J dropped 2; count of bases not matched to a gene: 0. Germline V gene lookup returns CDR1 MNHNY and CDR2 SVGAGI (reference sequence). The DNA for the CDR3 is TGTGCCAGCAGTCTAGCGGGGGCCTACGAGCAGTACTTC. Translated, it gives CASSLAGAYEQYF.

The V gene is TRBV11-2, the J gene TRBJ1-1; D is unclear. V shed 5 bases and J shed 10 bases, with 14 bases lying between them. The CDR3 covers 12 residues. Germline CDR1 and CDR2: SGHAT and FQNNGV. The CDR3 DNA reads TGTGCCAGCAGCCTTGGACCCGAAGGAGCTTTCTTT. It encodes CASSLGPEGAFF.

The chain carries TRBV2 and TRBJ2-5; the D call may be TRBD1 or TRBD2 (6 bases each). The CDR3 sequence is 13 residues long. V lost 11 bases to trimming and J lost 3 bases, with 16 bases between them. Germline V CDR1 and CDR2: SNHLY, FYNNEI. CDR3 in DNA: TGTGCCGCGGGGCAGGGGATGGAAGAGACCCAGTACTTC. The encoded protein is CAAGQGMEETQYF. Full variable domain (outside the CDR3, taken from reference TRBV2 and TRBJ2-5): EPEVTQTPSHQVTQMGQEVILRCVPISNHLYFYWYRQILGQKVEFLVSFYNNEISEKSEIFDDQFSVERPDGSNFTLKIRSTKLEDSAMYFCAAGQGMEETQYFGPGTRLLVL.

V usage is TRBV9 and J usage is TRBJ1-5; D is ambiguous. This CDR3 is 15 amino acids long. Germline V CDR1 and CDR2: SGDLS, YYNGEE. V was trimmed by 0 bases and J by 0 bases, leaving 7 bases between them. The CDR3 sequence: CASSVAPYSNQPQHF. The CDR3 coding sequence is TGTGCCAGCAGCGTAGCTCCGTATAGCAATCAGCCCCAGCATTTT.

The rearrangement links TRBV29-1 to TRBJ2-7, with D perhaps TRBD1 (5 bases). From germline, CDR1 is SQVTM and CDR2 ANQGSEA. There are 11 residues in the CDR3. Trimming left V 2 bases short and J 6 bases short, with 8 bases between. CDR3: CSVERGGEQYF. CDR3 bases: TGCAGCGTTGAAAGGGGTGGCGAGCAGTACTTC.

V gene TRBV20-1 combines with J gene TRBJ2-3; D unresolved. CDR1 is DFQATT, CDR2 SNEGSKA, per germline (reference sequence). This CDR3 spans 11 amino acids. V lost 8 bases, J lost 6 bases, and 12 bases lay in between. CDR3 bases: TGCAGTTTTCAAAAAGGGGATACGCAGTATTTT. It encodes CSFQKGDTQYF.

The gene calls are TRBV2 and TRBJ1-2; D is unresolved. V lost 8 bases to trimming and J lost 7 bases, with 17 bases between them. This CDR3 has 13 amino acids. Germline V gives CDR1 SNHLY, CDR2 FYNNEI. For the CDR3, the DNA is TGTGCCAGCGAGAACCTAGACGACGGTGGCTACACCTTC. Protein: CASENLDDGGYTF.

The chain couples TRBV11-3 to TRBJ2-5; D might be TRBD1 (6 bases). The V and J ends lost 1 base and 0 bases respectively, with 9 bases between them. The CDR3 has 15 residues. The germline V gene has CDR1 SGHNT and CDR2 YENEEA. The CDR3 DNA follows: TGTGCCAGCAGCTTAGGCCGACAGGACCAAGAGACCCAGTACTTC. As protein: CASSLGRQDQETQYF.

The V and J genes are TRBV5-1 and TRBJ2-7; 7 positions match TRBD1. CDR3 length: 16 residues. Germline CDR1 and CDR2: SGHRS and YFSETQ. V lost 3 bases, J lost 7 bases, and 16 bases stayed unmatched. CDR3 bases: TGCGCCAGCAGCTGGGGGAAAGGACAGGAGATGAGGGAGCAGTACTTC. As protein: CASSWGKGQEMREQYF.

V is TRBV28 and J is TRBJ1-1; 9 bases map to TRBD1. V dropped 6 bases and J dropped 4; count of bases not matched to a gene: 3. Germline V CDR1 and CDR2: MDHEN, SYDVKM. The CDR3 length is 13 residues. CDR3 amino acids: CASSGQGFTEAFF. The CDR3 DNA is TGTGCCAGCAGCGGACAGGGGTTCACTGAAGCTTTCTTT.

The V and J genes are TRBV27 and TRBJ2-5, with D uncertain. Germline-derived CDR1 and CDR2 are MNHEY and SMNVEV (reference sequence). This CDR3 has 13 amino acids. V lost 6 bases and J 4 bases, leaving 12 bases between the germline ends. The CDR3: CASSLRRPETQYF. The DNA of the CDR3 is TGTGCCAGCAGCCTTAGAAGGCCAGAGACCCAGTACTTC.

This clone was seen only a few times. The chain joins TRBV7-9 to TRBJ2-3, with TRBD1 identical over 7 bases. CDR3 length: 17 residues. The junction had 11 bases not matched to a gene; V was cut back by 2 bases and J by 3 bases. Germline CDR1 SEHNR, CDR2 FQNEAQ (reference sequence). The CDR3 loop reads CASSLLPTGKVTDTQYF. The CDR3 nucleotides are TGTGCCAGCAGCTTACTTCCGACAGGGAAGGTGACAGATACGCAGTATTTT.